This T cell receptor beta chain was profiled in a study of blood T cell repertoires in COVID-19. Sequenced by immunoSEQ multiplex PCR; TCRdb stores in-frame clones only, minus some. Here the sample spans 150,000 to 200,000 clones, around 87% being singletons. Participants were aged about 18 to 89 years, lived in 20 to 25 US areas, and enrolled virtually. Researchers sorted participants into cohorts using their self-reported clinical history. Trimming at V came to 0 bases and at J to 9 bases, leaving 6 bases not matched to a gene. The CDR3 covers 15 residues. The germline CDR1 and CDR2 sequences are SGDLS and YYNGEE.

The chain recombines TRBV9 with TRBJ2-1; 10 bases line up with TRBD2. The receptor was derived from a woman between 50 and 59 years old who had recovered from COVID-19. The sample comprised PBMCs or T cells enriched from blood (not recorded which). CDR3 nucleotide sequence: TGTGCCAGCAGCGTAGAAGCGGGGGGGCTGGGTGAGCAGTTCTTC. This codes for CASSVEAGGLGEQFF.